The rows below give T cell receptor beta chains drawn from one sample of a study of blood T cell repertoires in COVID-19. Assay: immunoSEQ multiplex PCR; the TCRdb copy retains only in-frame clones and omits some. The repertoire holds more than 80,000 clones, with roughly 90% as singletons. The sequenced material came from peripheral blood. Receptors originate from a human donor with active COVID-19. The donor label of this sample is uncertain. The CDR3 runs from the conserved cysteine through the conserved F or W. D genes are given only for firm matches. Expanded clones get a size class; other rows say once, few or many, or leave the size out.

NA	TRBV5-4	TRBJ2-3	NA	CASSIPGGTRTGDTQYF	TGTGCCAGCAGCATACCAGGGGGGACCAGGACTGGGGATACGCAGTATTTT
NA	TRBV14	TRBJ1-3	NA	CASSPSGSGNTIYF	TGTGCCAGCAGCCCGTCAGGATCTGGAAACACCATATATTTT
TRBD1	TRBV6-4	TRBJ1-2	few	CASSVEKGAGGYTF	TGTGCCAGCTCGGTTGAGAAGGGGGCTGGTGGCTACACCTTC
NA	TRBV9	TRBJ1-6	NA	CASTEDGGPSSYNSPLHF	TGTGCCAGCACCGAAGATGGGGGCCCGAGCTCCTATAATTCACCCCTCCACTTT
TRBD2	TRBV6-2/TRBV6-3	TRBJ2-5	NA	CASSGHFSGGYQETQYF	TGTGCCAGCAGCGGACACTTTAGCGGGGGTTACCAAGAGACCCAGTACTTC
NA	TRBV12-3/TRBV12-4	TRBJ2-7	few	CASSLGPPYEQYF	TGTGCCAGCAGTTTGGGGCCGCCTTACGAGCAGTACTTC
NA	TRBV6-6	TRBJ2-6	NA	CASSFAQSGANVLTF	TGTGCCAGCAGTTTTGCACAGTCTGGGGCCAACGTCCTGACTTTC
NA	TRBV4-3	TRBJ2-3	NA	CASSQGHLSGKTDTQYF	TGCGCCAGCAGCCAGGGGCATTTATCTGGGAAGACAGATACGCAGTATTTT
NA	TRBV10-3	TRBJ2-3	NA	CAISELTDTQYF	TGTGCCATCAGTGAGCTAACAGATACGCAGTATTTT
TRBD1	TRBV7-2	TRBJ1-5	once	CASSLGDRDSQPQHF	TGTGCCAGCAGCTTAGGGGACAGGGATAGTCAGCCCCAGCATTTT
NA	TRBV27	TRBJ2-6	NA	CASSLIFGGWSGANVLTF	TGTGCCAGCAGTTTAATTTTTGGGGGGTGGTCTGGGGCCAACGTCCTGACTTTC
TRBD2	TRBV11-2	TRBJ2-2	NA	CASSPRTSGGTNTGELFF	TGTGCCAGCAGCCCCCGGACTAGCGGGGGGACGAACACCGGGGAGCTGTTTTTT
NA	TRBV6-2/TRBV6-3	TRBJ2-2	NA	CASSYTRVANTGELFF	TGTGCCAGCAGTTACACCCGGGTGGCGAACACCGGGGAGCTGTTTTTT
NA	TRBV5-1	TRBJ2-6	NA	CASSLGAPGANVLTF	TGCGCCAGCAGCTTGGGAGCGCCGGGGGCCAACGTCCTGACTTTC
TRBD1	TRBV24-1	TRBJ2-4	NA	CATSYRTGGASAKNIQYF	TGTGCCACCAGTTATAGGACAGGGGGCGCGTCGGCCAAAAACATTCAGTACTTC
TRBD1	TRBV4-2	TRBJ2-7	NA	CASSPTGTYEQYF	TGTGCCAGCAGCCCGACAGGGACCTACGAGCAGTACTTC
NA	TRBV5-1	TRBJ1-2	NA	CASSLAGGGYTF	TGCGCCAGCAGCTTGGCTGGCGGGGGCTACACCTTC
NA	TRBV5-1	TRBJ2-7	NA	CASSLVGTGPYEQYF	TGCGCCAGCAGCTTGGTGGGGACTGGGCCCTACGAGCAGTACTTC
TRBD1	TRBV5-6	TRBJ2-4	NA	CASSTPSQGANIQYF	TGTGCCAGCAGCACCCCCTCACAGGGGGCGAACATTCAGTACTTC
TRBD2	TRBV5-4	TRBJ2-5	NA	CASSQTSGEPGETQYF	TGTGCCAGCAGCCAGACTAGCGGGGAGCCAGGGGAGACCCAGTACTTC
TRBD2	TRBV7-2	TRBJ2-1	NA	CASSLVTAGGYNEQFF	TGTGCCAGCAGCTTAGTTACAGCGGGGGGGTACAATGAGCAGTTCTTC
NA	TRBV21-1	TRBJ2-7	NA	CASGTARNRGSYEQYF	TGTGCCAGCGGAACCGCTCGCAACAGGGGATCCTACGAGCAGTACTTC
NA	TRBV6-2/TRBV6-3	TRBJ1-5	NA	CASSYYGNSNQPQHF	TGTGCCAGCAGTTACTACGGGAATAGCAATCAGCCCCAGCATTTT
TRBD2	TRBV9	TRBJ2-1	NA	CASSVEFGLVGHEQFF	TGTGCCAGCAGCGTAGAGTTTGGACTAGTGGGCCATGAGCAGTTCTTC